The 29 T cell receptor beta chains in this list originate from one sample, sequenced in a study of hypomethylating agent response in myelodysplastic syndrome. Method: immunoSEQ multiplex PCR; TCRdb's copy keeps in-frame clones and lacks some. The sample yields roughly 1,800 clones, roughly nine tenths seen once. This specimen consisted of bone marrow, obtained before or after starting hypomethylating agent treatment for myelodysplastic syndrome (not recorded which). All receptors come from a human donor with myelodysplastic syndrome.

The CDR3 sequence: CASSVVGNYGYTF. DNA of the CDR3: TGTGCCAGCAGCGTAGTGGGCAACTATGGCTACACCTTC. V and J are TRBV9 and TRBJ1-2; D gene unclear. This CDR3 is built from 13 residues. The germline V gene has CDR1 SGDLS and CDR2 YYNGEE. The ends were cut back, 0 bases at V and 2 bases at J, with 5 bases in the middle.

This sequence joins TRBV18 and TRBJ1-1; tentatively, D is TRBD1 (6 bases). There are 12 residues in the CDR3. Trimming pared 4 bases from V and 7 bases from J, leaving 10 bases between. The V gene's germline CDR1 is KGHSH and CDR2 LQKENI. The chain's CDR3 is CASSLGQIEAFF. CDR3 sequence (DNA): TGTGCCAGCTCACTTGGACAGATTGAAGCTTTCTTT.

V and J are TRBV14 and TRBJ2-1; D perhaps matches TRBD2 (5 bases). Germline values: CDR1 SGHDN, CDR2 FVKESK. The CDR3 totals 14 residues. V lost 3 bases, J lost 6 bases, and 12 bases lay in between. CDR3 loop: CASSHSDWRNEQFF. The CDR3 DNA reads as TGTGCCAGCAGCCACTCGGACTGGCGCAATGAGCAGTTCTTC.

This clone appeared a single time. In DNA, the CDR3 is TGTGCCAGCAGCTTAGTAGCTCGCAGGGGGCTAGACAATGAGCAGTTCTTC. Its protein is CASSLVARRGLDNEQFF. This chain links TRBV11-2 with TRBJ2-1, with TRBD1 matching over 8 bases. The junction had 10 bases not matched to a gene; V was cut back by 1 base and J by 5 bases. Germline lookup yields CDR1 SGHAT and CDR2 FQNNGV. The CDR3 consists of 17 residues. Full variable domain (rest looked up from reference TRBV11-2 and TRBJ2-1): EAGVAQSPRYKIIEKRQSVAFWCNPISGHATLYWYQQILGQGPKLLIQFQNNGVVDDSQLPKDRFSAERLKGVDSTLKIQPAKLEDSAVYLCASSLVARRGLDNEQFFGPGTRLTVL.

This chain connects TRBV19 to TRBJ1-2, with TRBD1 as a possible D gene (5 bases). The CDR3 is made up of 12 amino acids. Trimming cost V 11 bases and J 3 bases, with 13 bases left between them. Germline CDR1 and CDR2: LNHDA and SQIVND (reference sequence). The DNA of the CDR3 is TGTGCCTCGGGACGGGGGGACTATGGCTACACCTTC. Encoded protein: CASGRGDYGYTF.

The chain uses TRBV5-1 and TRBJ2-2; tentatively, D is TRBD1 (6 bases). V lost 4 bases and J 3 bases, leaving 16 bases between the germline ends. Germline CDR1 is SGHRS and CDR2 is YFSETQ. The CDR3 runs 16 residues. CDR3 bases: TGCGCCAGCAGCCCGGCCAGGGGCTATGACACCGGGGAGCTGTTTTTT. This encodes CASSPARGYDTGELFF.

The rearrangement links TRBV15 to TRBJ1-2; no definite D call. Trimming cost V 4 bases and J 4 bases, with 10 bases left between them. The CDR3 contains 13 residues. Germline V gene data show CDR1 as LNHNV and CDR2 as YYDKDF (reference sequence). The CDR3 DNA is TGTGCCACCAGCACCCCGCCAAGCTATGGCTACACCTTC. The encoded protein is CATSTPPSYGYTF.

V is TRBV6-1 and J is TRBJ2-2; D possibly corresponds to TRBD2 (5 bases). The CDR3 totals 13 residues. CDR1 MNHNS and CDR2 SASEGT come from the germline V gene. Trimming removed 6 bases at V and 5 bases at J, with 10 bases between. The CDR3 loop reads CASRQLVTGELFF. CDR3 DNA: TGTGCCAGCAGACAACTAGTAACCGGGGAGCTGTTTTTT.

In its sample, this clone was seen once. The rearrangement uses TRBV10-3 and TRBJ1-1, with 8 bases identical to TRBD1. J gave up 0 bases and V 5 bases, and 2 bases lay outside the gene matches. Germline V gene lookup returns CDR1 ENHRY and CDR2 SYGVKD. The CDR3 contains 14 residues. CDR3 sequence: CAISRQGLNTEAFF. CDR3 bases: TGTGCCATCAGTAGACAGGGGCTGAACACTGAAGCTTTCTTT.

V gene TRBV4-1 combines with J gene TRBJ2-5; 8 bases are a match to TRBD2. The CDR3 is 14 residues long. J lost 2 bases, V lost 4 bases, and 3 bases had no gene match. In germline, CDR1 is MGHRA, CDR2 YSYEKL. DNA of the CDR3: TGCGCCAGCAGCCGGACTAGCAGTCAAGAGACCCAGTACTTC. Residues: CASSRTSSQETQYF.

The chain links TRBV2 to TRBJ2-7; 10 nucleotides agree with TRBD1. Losses at the gene ends were 1 base for V and 0 bases for J; bases not matched to a gene: 0. The CDR3 length is 15 residues. Germline lookup yields CDR1 SNHLY and CDR2 FYNNEI. As DNA, the CDR3 is TGTGCCAGCAGTGAAGGACAGGGGGCCTCCTACGAGCAGTACTTC. Translating it yields CASSEGQGASYEQYF.

CDR3 sequence reads: CASSLASGNEQFF. CDR3 DNA sequence: TGTGCCAGCAGCTTAGCCTCAGGCAATGAGCAGTTCTTC. The chain carries TRBV7-6 and TRBJ2-1; D not certain. Trimming cost V 0 bases and J 6 bases, with 6 bases left between them. Per germline, CDR1 SGHVS and CDR2 FNYEAQ. The CDR3 is 13 amino acids.

This clone has just one count. The CDR3 DNA reads TGTGCCAGCTCCCCCACGGACATTACCTACTTCAGCTCCTACGAGCAGTACTTC. This translates into CASSPTDITYFSSYEQYF. The genes are TRBV18 and TRBJ2-7; maybe TRBD1 (5 bases). Germline CDR1 is KGHSH and CDR2 is LQKENI. Trimming cost V 6 bases and J 0 bases, with 24 bases left between them. The length of the CDR3 is 18 residues.

The genes are TRBV19 and TRBJ2-7; D is possibly TRBD1 or TRBD2 (5 bases each). CDR3 length: 15 residues. The germline CDR1 and CDR2 sequences are LNHDA and SQIVND (reference sequence). Deletions cut 3 bases from V and 3 bases from J, with 15 bases between. This CDR3 is CASSISFSGRYEQYF. The CDR3 DNA sequence: TGTGCCAGTAGTATTAGCTTTTCGGGACGCTACGAGCAGTACTTC. Using reference TRBV19 and TRBJ2-7 for the parts outside the CDR3, the full variable domain is DGGITQSPKYLFRKEGQNVTLSCEQNLNHDAMYWYRQDPGQGLRLIYYSQIVNDFQKGDIAEGYSVSREKKESFPLTVTSAQKNPTAFYLCASSISFSGRYEQYFGPGTRLTVT.

The V and J genes are TRBV29-1 and TRBJ1-1, with 8 bases identical to TRBD1. The ends lost 4 bases at V and 3 bases at J; junction bases unmatched: 19. CDR1 and CDR2 (germline): SQVTM, ANQGSEA. The CDR3 spans 18 residues. CDR3: CSVVRILNRGKRDTEAFF. In DNA form, the CDR3 reads TGCAGCGTTGTCCGCATACTAAACAGGGGGAAAAGGGACACTGAAGCTTTCTTT. The full variable domain, in which reference TRBV29-1 and TRBJ1-1 provide the parts outside the CDR3, is SAVISQKPSRDICQRGTSLTIQCQVDSQVTMMFWYRQQPGQSLTLIATANQGSEATYESGFVIDKFPISRPNLTFSTLTVSNMSPEDSSIYLCSVVRILNRGKRDTEAFFGQGTRLTVV.

The genes are TRBV5-6 and TRBJ1-5; 9 bases map to TRBD1. Germline V CDR1 and CDR2: SGHDT, YYEEEE. The CDR3 contains 15 residues. V shed 2 bases and J 6 bases; nucleotides not matched to a gene: 6. CDR3 residues: CASSFGTGNGQPQHF. The CDR3 DNA reads as TGTGCCAGCAGCTTCGGGACAGGGAATGGTCAGCCCCAGCATTTT.

The CDR3 DNA reads TGTGCCAGCAGCCCCGGGACAGGGGGGCCCCGGGAGCAGTACTTC. Encoded protein: CASSPGTGGPREQYF. This chain links TRBV7-2 with TRBJ2-7, with 11 bases that match TRBD1. CDR1 SGHTA and CDR2 FQGNSA come from the germline V gene. The CDR3 runs 15 residues. The V gene end was trimmed by 5 bases and the J gene end by 7 bases; junction bases not matched to a gene: 10.

The rearrangement links TRBV11-3 to TRBJ2-3; D call uncertain. The V gene lost 1 base and the J gene lost 0 bases, with 8 bases spanning the gap. The CDR3 is 15 amino acids. The germline V gene has CDR1 SGHNT and CDR2 YENEEA. CDR3 residues: CASSLGSSSTDTQYF. In DNA form, the CDR3 reads TGTGCCAGCAGCTTAGGGAGCTCAAGCACAGATACGCAGTATTTT.

In this sample, this clone turned up a few times. The chain is built from TRBV30 and TRBJ1-4; no definite D call. The CDR3 is 14 amino acids. V lost 0 bases and J 5 bases, leaving 10 bases between the germline ends. Germline V gene data show CDR1 as GTSNPN and CDR2 as SVGIG (reference sequence). The CDR3, as DNA: TGTGCCTGGAGTGTCGGTCTCAGGAATGAAAAACTGTTTTTT. It is translated as CAWSVGLRNEKLFF.

The rearrangement uses TRBV5-1 and TRBJ2-1, with 14 positions matching TRBD2. Germline V gives CDR1 SGHRS, CDR2 YFSETQ. The CDR3 is 16 amino acids. After removal of 0 bases from V and 7 bases from J, the junction contained 3 bases not matched to a gene. In nucleotides, the CDR3 is TGCGCCAGCAGCTTGGCGACTAGCGGGGGGGCGAATGAGCAGTTCTTC. Translated: CASSLATSGGANEQFF.

The chain carries TRBV19 and TRBJ2-7, with TRBD1 identical over 9 bases. Trimming took 5 bases from V and 8 from J; bases not matched to a gene: 13. The CDR3 spans 15 residues. CDR1 and CDR2 (germline): LNHDA, SQIVND (reference sequence). CDR3 in DNA: TGTGCCAGTAGTGTCGGGACAGGGAAATCAGTAAAGCAGTACTTC. As protein: CASSVGTGKSVKQYF. Based on the CDR3 plus reference TRBV19 and TRBJ2-7, the full variable domain is DGGITQSPKYLFRKEGQNVTLSCEQNLNHDAMYWYRQDPGQGLRLIYYSQIVNDFQKGDIAEGYSVSREKKESFPLTVTSAQKNPTAFYLCASSVGTGKSVKQYFGPGTRLTVT.

This clone was counted between two and nine times. V usage is TRBV7-9 and J usage is TRBJ1-1; possibly TRBD1 for D (5 bases). Germline assignment: CDR1 SEHNR and CDR2 FQNEAQ (reference sequence). Trimming shortened V by 6 bases and J by 4 bases, and 9 bases separated the two germline ends. This CDR3 is built from 12 residues. The CDR3 spells CASSQGSTEAFF. Here the CDR3 DNA reads TGTGCCAGCAGTCAGGGATCCACTGAAGCTTTCTTT.

CDR3 DNA: TGTGCCAGCAGCCCCTCCTCGACGGAAATCTACGAGCAGTACTTC. Protein product: CASSPSSTEIYEQYF. The chain uses TRBV7-9 and TRBJ2-5; D not resolved. The J call is doubtful: the DNA matches TRBJ2-7 better. CDR3 length: 15 amino acids. The germline gives CDR1 SEHNR, CDR2 FQNEAQ (reference sequence).

This clone has just one count. The CDR3 nucleotides read TGCAGTGCTGGACAGGATCAGCCCCAGCATTTT. Its protein product is CSAGQDQPQHF. The chain is built from TRBV20-1 and TRBJ1-5; 7 bases fit TRBD1. The CDR3 totals 11 residues. V lost 5 bases and J lost 5; bases outside the gene matches: 0. Per germline, CDR1 DFQATT and CDR2 SNEGSKA (reference sequence).

V gene TRBV11-2 combines with J gene TRBJ1-5; the D is unclear. Germline lookup yields CDR1 SGHAT and CDR2 FQNNGV. The CDR3 runs to 13 residues. V was clipped by 5 bases and J by 4 bases, with 9 bases between them. The CDR3 bases are TGTGCCAGCAGCCGACTCCGTAATCAGCCCCAGCATTTT. It codes for CASSRLRNQPQHF.

The chain has TRBV5-1 and TRBJ2-7; a weak D match, TRBD1 (6 bases). Per germline, CDR1 SGHRS and CDR2 YFSETQ. The CDR3 runs to 15 residues. V was clipped by 4 bases and J by 5 bases, with 19 bases between them. The CDR3 sequence is CASSPRAGERDEQYF. The DNA for the CDR3 is TGCGCCAGCAGCCCCCGGGCAGGGGAAAGAGACGAGCAGTACTTC.

The chain couples TRBV5-1 to TRBJ1-4, with TRBD1 matching 12 bases. The germline V gene encodes CDR1 SGHRS and CDR2 YFSETQ. The CDR3 loop spans 16 amino acids. J gave up 3 bases and V 2 bases, and 2 bases lay outside the gene matches. The CDR3 region has the DNA TGCGCCAGCAGCTTCGGGACAGGGGGCTCTAATGAAAAACTGTTTTTT. Translation: CASSFGTGGSNEKLFF.

The chain employs TRBV12-5 and TRBJ2-2; D gene ambiguous. The CDR3 spans 13 residues. V was clipped by 5 bases and J by 6 bases, with 10 bases between them. Germline loops: CDR1 LGHNT, CDR2 FRNRAP. The CDR3 is CASGALGSGELFF. The CDR3 region has the DNA TGTGCTAGTGGTGCACTGGGTTCCGGGGAGCTGTTTTTT.

This chain uses TRBV2 with TRBJ1-6; D is perhaps TRBD1 (5 bases). The ends were cut back, 6 bases at V and 9 bases at J, with 15 bases in the middle. The CDR3 contains 14 residues. CDR1 and CDR2 from the germline V gene are SNHLY and FYNNEI. CDR3 coding DNA: TGTGCCAGCAGCGCCAATAACGGGGGTTCACCCCTCCACTTT. This codes for CASSANNGGSPLHF.